These 6 T cell receptor beta chains originate from one sample sequenced in a study of control samples from healthy donors and cancer patients. The assay was immunoSEQ multiplex PCR, and TCRdb's table has in-frame clones only and misses some. This sample yields about 80,000 clones, of which 84% are seen a single time; 11% belongs to the top ten. Material: PBMCs. The receptors were gathered from a man in his sixties with head and neck cancer.

This chain uses TRBV6-6 with TRBJ2-5; 11 bases align to TRBD2. V shed 11 bases, J shed 1 base, and the junction held 12 bases outside the gene matches. CDR3 length: 16 residues. Germline-derived CDR1 and CDR2 are MNHNY and SVGAGI (reference sequence). As DNA, the CDR3 is TGTGCCTGTAGTCGGACTAGCGGGCCGGTCCAAGAGACCCAGTACTTC. Translation: CACSRTSGPVQETQYF.

The chain recombines TRBV11-3 with TRBJ2-1; TRBD2 aligns across 7 bases. V trimming: 2 bases; J trimming: 9 bases; junction bases outside the gene matches: 10. The CDR3 is 15 amino acids. Germline CDR1 and CDR2: SGHNT and YENEEA. The CDR3, as DNA: TGTGCCAGCAGCTTAACTCGCGGGAGTGGGGGTGAGCAGTTCTTC. Its translation: CASSLTRGSGGEQFF.

This chain joins TRBV7-9 and TRBJ2-3; tentatively, D is TRBD2 (5 bases). The CDR3 is 13 residues long. Germline V lookup: CDR1 SEHNR, CDR2 FQNEAQ (reference sequence). CDR3 region: CAFRRTSTDTQYF. Written as DNA, the CDR3 is TGTGCTTTTAGGCGGACTAGCACAGATACGCAGTATTTT.

The chain uses TRBV11-2 and TRBJ1-1, with 9 bases lining up with TRBD1. Germline V gives CDR1 SGHAT, CDR2 FQNNGV. The ends lost 5 bases at V and 4 bases at J; junction bases unmatched: 5. This CDR3 region has 14 residues. In DNA, the CDR3 is TGTGCCAGCAGCCCAACAGGGGGCGGCACTGAAGCTTTCTTT. This codes for CASSPTGGGTEAFF.

The rearrangement joins TRBV19 to TRBJ2-7, with unresolved D. The CDR3 extends over 10 amino acids. Germline V CDR1 and CDR2: LNHDA, SQIVND (reference sequence). Trimming cost V 9 bases and J 9 bases, with 12 bases left between them. In DNA, the CDR3 is TGTGCCAGACCCTTATCGGCGCAGTACTTC. Its translation: CARPLSAQYF.

The chain is built from TRBV7-6 and TRBJ2-5; the D gene is possibly TRBD1 (5 bases). V was shortened by 4 bases and J by 5 bases, with 5 bases between the two germline ends. CDR1 is SGHVS and CDR2 is FNYEAQ in the germline V gene. This CDR3 is 11 amino acids long. The CDR3 DNA reads TGTGCCAGCAGCTCAGGGGAGACCCAGTACTTC. This gives the protein CASSSGETQYF.